This T cell receptor beta chain emerged from a study of low-dose radiotherapy and immunotherapy resistance in tumors. Study as a whole: With fractions of 0.5 Gy given every 2 weeks, Cohort 1 accumulated a total of 6.5 Gy. Every two weeks, cyclophosphamide 200 mg/m2 was infused one day before radiation plus immunotherapy. A dose of 1 Gy per fraction every two weeks went to Cohort 2, totaling 13 Gy over 26 weeks. Aspirin was taken orally at 300 mg daily by patients, and this continued for four cycles from cycle 1 day 1.

Alpha and beta chains were covered, as first-strand cDNA relied on TRAV- and TRBV-specific primers. The TCRs were subjected to amplification over approximately 20 PCR cycles employing a constant-region primer in conjunction with a V-primer adapter. TCRdb reanalysed the reads using MiXCR and keeps one entry per CDR3 protein. The sample includes tens of thousands of distinct CDR3 sequences, 15% to 20% seen only once; the top ten take roughly 2.8%. The CDR3 has 18 residues. V lost 0 bases and J 0 bases, leaving 18 bases between the germline ends. From germline, CDR1 is MNHEY and CDR2 SVGEGT. As to time point: before trial treatment.

The sample was PBMCs, taken before treatment. This receptor was taken from a male donor with prostate cancer. J is TRBJ2-7 and V is TRBV6-2 or TRBV6-3, with a weak D call TRBD2 (5 bases). Here the CDR3 DNA reads TGTGCCAGCAGTTACTCGATAGATCCAGCGGATTTCTCCTACGAGCAGTACTTC. Translated: CASSYSIDPADFSYEQYF.